This passage covers 3 T cell receptor beta chains from one sample sequenced in a study of T cells in women clearing cervical HPV infection. Generated by immunoSEQ multiplex PCR, the TCRdb table keeps only in-frame clones and is missing some. Found here are some 21,000 clones; the top ten clones hold approximately 2.6%. What was sequenced was blood buffy coat. The receptors originated from a woman aged 18-70 years with a cervical HPV16 infection that either progressed to CIN3+ or cleared (not recorded which).

With regard to this clone: The read falls 3 residues short of the CDR3 end, and the missing part is taken from the germline J gene. The chain carries TRBV5-1 and TRBJ1-3; tentative D call: TRBD1 (5 bases). The CDR3 is 14 residues long. CDR1 SGHRS and CDR2 YFSETQ come from the germline V gene. Trimming removed 4 bases from V and 2 bases from J, with 10 bases in between. The CDR3 region is CASSRGEAGNTIYF. The sequenced part of the CDR3 DNA is TGCGCCAGCAGCAGGGGCGAGGCTGGAAACACC. The full variable domain, rest sourced from reference TRBV5-1 and TRBJ1-3, is KAGVTQTPRYLIKTRGQQVTLSCSPISGHRSVSWYQQTPGQGLQFLFEYFSETQRNKGNFPGRFSGRQFSNSRSEMNVSTLELGDSALYLCASSRGEAGNTIYFGEGSWLTVV.

Worth noting for this clone: The observed sequence ends 3 residues before the CDR3 terminus, with the missing tail filled in from the germline J gene. The chain recombines TRBV18 with TRBJ1-5; 7 bases match TRBD1. Looked up from germline, CDR1 is KGHSH and CDR2 is LQKENI. There are 15 residues in the CDR3. V lost 4 bases to trimming and J lost 6 bases; unmatched junction nucleotides: 9. The CDR3 is CASSQDRSQGQPQHF. CDR3 DNA (partial): TGTGCCAGCTCACAGGACAGGAGCCAGGGTCAGCCC.

Turning to this clone: One end of the junction varies from germline; a read error may be responsible. From the germline J gene comes the end of the CDR3, since the read stops 3 residues before it. Other nucleotide sequences in the sample specify the same CDR3. V is TRBV30 and J is TRBJ1-3; a weak D match, TRBD1 (6 bases). CDR3 size: 16 residues. Looked up from germline, CDR1 is GTSNPN and CDR2 is SVGIG (reference sequence). The CDR3 bases that were read are TGTGCCTGCTACCAACTGGGGACATTCTCTGGAAACACG. Residues: CACYQLGTFSGNT. The entire CDR3 protein is CACYQLGTFSGNTIYF.